The TCR beta chain under discussion was sequenced for a study of cytomegalovirus exposure and HLA in healthy donors. It was with 60 Vbeta and 13 Jbeta primers that the PCR ran. Measured with immunoSEQ multiplex PCR; TCRdb has only the in-frame clones, and not every one. The sample has 150,000 to 200,000 clones; about 73% are singletons. The sample taken for sequencing was PBMCs. This receptor was obtained from a woman in her forties in good health and CMV-seronegative.

CDR3 nucleotides: TGTGCCAGCAGTTATACCCGGGACAGCCGAGGCACTGAAGCTTTCTTT. Encoded protein: CASSYTRDSRGTEAFF. The rearrangement uses TRBV6-5 and TRBJ1-1; 7 bases agree with TRBD1. This CDR3 contains 16 residues. Germline V gene data show CDR1 as MNHEY and CDR2 as SVGAGI. The J segment lost 4 bases and the V segment lost 3 bases, leaving 11 bases of the junction unmatched.